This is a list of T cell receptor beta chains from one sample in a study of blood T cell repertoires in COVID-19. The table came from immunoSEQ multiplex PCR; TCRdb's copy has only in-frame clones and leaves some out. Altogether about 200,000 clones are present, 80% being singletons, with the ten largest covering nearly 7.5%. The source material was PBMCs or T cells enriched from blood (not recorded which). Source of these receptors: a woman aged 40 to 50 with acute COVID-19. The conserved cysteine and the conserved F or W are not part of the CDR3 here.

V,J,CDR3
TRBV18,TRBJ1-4,ASSQRGENEKLF
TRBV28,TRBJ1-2,ASIQGMLKYSYGYT
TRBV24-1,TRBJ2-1,ATSDLQGLAWWDFLLGHNEQF
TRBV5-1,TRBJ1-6,ASSPRTGGNSPLH
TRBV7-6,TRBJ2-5,ASSFFTRSTETQY
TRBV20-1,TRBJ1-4,SASLDSADEKLF
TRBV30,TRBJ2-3,AWSVSGGAPDTQY
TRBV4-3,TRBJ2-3,ASSQEGREADTQY
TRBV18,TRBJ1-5,ASSQQGNQPQH
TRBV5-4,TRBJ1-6,ASSWDRVKSPLH
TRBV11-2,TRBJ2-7,ASSEDGNSYEQY
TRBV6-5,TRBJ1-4,ASSYERTGNEKLF
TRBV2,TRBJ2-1,ASSEGGRGVPNEQF
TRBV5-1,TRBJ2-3,ASSSAGASDTQY
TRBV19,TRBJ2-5,ASSIDSGGTQY
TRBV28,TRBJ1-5,ASSLRRQASQPQH
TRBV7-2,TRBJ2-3,ASRKTSGTSTDTQY
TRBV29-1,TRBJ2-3,SVVSYQRGYTDTQY
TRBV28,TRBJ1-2,ASKTGTFGYGYT
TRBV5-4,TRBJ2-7,ASSLAGTGTYEQY
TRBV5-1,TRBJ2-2,ASRIRTSGTNTGELF
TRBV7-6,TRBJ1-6,ASSSLRGRDYNSPLH
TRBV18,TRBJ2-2,ASSPKRQGVAGELF
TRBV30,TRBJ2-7,AGGRSSYEQY
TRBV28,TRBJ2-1,ASSLAGGDEQF
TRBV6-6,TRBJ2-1,ASSYRLAPPGNEQF
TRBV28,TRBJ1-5,ASSLEDRGRQQPQH
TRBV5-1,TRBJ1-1,ASSLAPGGRTEAF
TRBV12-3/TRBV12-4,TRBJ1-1,ASSYTGNTEAF
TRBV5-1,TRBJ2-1,ASSSEPDRVNEQF
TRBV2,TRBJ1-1,ASRAPGQVIPEAF
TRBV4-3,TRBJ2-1,ASSQTLLAGPYNEQF
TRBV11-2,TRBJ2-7,ASSLGDRGHEQY
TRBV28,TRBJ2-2,ASTSGSRDTGELF
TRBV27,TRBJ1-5,ASSLSRDRGKSQPQH
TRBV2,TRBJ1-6,ASSDAAGAPLH
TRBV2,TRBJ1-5,ASDTGILNQPQH
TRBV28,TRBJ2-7,ASSLGGQGFHEQY
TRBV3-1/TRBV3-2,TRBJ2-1,ASSPSGTRRLRSYNEQF
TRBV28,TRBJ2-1,ASRPPGVPNEQF
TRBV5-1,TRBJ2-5,ASRRRGGETQY
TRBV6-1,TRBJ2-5,ASSEGGTTPETQY
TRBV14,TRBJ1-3,ASSQERVSGNTIY
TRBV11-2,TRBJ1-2,ASSPLDNYGYT
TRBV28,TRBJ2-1,ASSSGGLYEQF
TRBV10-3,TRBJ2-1,AISEREQGAREQF
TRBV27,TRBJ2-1,ASSLGGGAENEQF
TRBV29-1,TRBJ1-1,SVGGFRTEAF
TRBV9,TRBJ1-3,ASSGAGGNTIY
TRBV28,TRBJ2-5,ASSLIGTGGQETQY